The 25 T cell receptor beta chains below were found in one sample sequenced in a study of cytomegalovirus exposure and HLA in healthy donors. The PCR contained 60 Vbeta and 13 Jbeta primers. Sequencing used immunoSEQ multiplex PCR; TCRdb keeps in-frame clones, though not all of them. The sample comprises 300,000 or so clones, roughly 81% of which are singletons, and 1.5% to 2.5% rests with the top ten. Sequencing was performed on PBMCs. All receptors come from a woman in her forties in good health and CMV-seropositive.

V and J are TRBV7-2 and TRBJ2-2; D remains ambiguous. CDR1 and CDR2 (germline): SGHTA, FQGNSA. Trimming cost V 1 base and J 5 bases, with 14 bases left between them. CDR3 length equals 16 residues. As DNA, the CDR3 is TGTGCCAGCAGCTTAGTTTACGGTCCCTCGACCGGGGAGCTGTTTTTT. As protein: CASSLVYGPSTGELFF.

The chain is built from TRBV4-2 and TRBJ2-7, with TRBD2 matching over 9 bases. J lost 0 bases, V lost 0 bases, and 9 bases had no gene match. From germline, CDR1 is LGHNA and CDR2 YNFKEQ. The CDR3 spans 18 residues. This CDR3 reads CASSQEALAGPSSYEQYF. As DNA, the CDR3 is TGTGCCAGCAGCCAAGAGGCGCTAGCGGGGCCAAGCTCCTACGAGCAGTACTTC.

The rearrangement links TRBV28 to TRBJ2-5; possibly TRBD2 for D (7 bases). V was clipped by 6 bases and J by 3 bases, with 17 bases between them. Germline V gene lookup returns CDR1 MDHEN and CDR2 SYDVKM. The CDR3 loop spans 15 amino acids. The DNA for the CDR3 is TGTGCCAGCAGCCCCGGGGGGCTAATTAAAGAGACCCAGTACTTC. This translates into CASSPGGLIKETQYF.

The J gene is TRBJ1-2, the V gene TRBV25-1, with D unclear. Germline CDR1 MGHDK, CDR2 SYGVNS. Trimming removed 3 bases at V and 8 bases at J, with 22 bases between. The CDR3 covers 16 residues. For the CDR3, the DNA is TGTGCCAGCAGTGACCGTGACGGAGGGCCTCAGGACGGCTACACCTTC. Protein sequence: CASSDRDGGPQDGYTF.

With respect to this clone: The junction does not match germline at one end; this may be a read error. This chain links TRBV6-1 with TRBJ2-7; 8 bases line up with TRBD1. Germline CDR1 MNHNS, CDR2 SASEGT. The CDR3 is 15 residues long. DNA for the CDR3: TGTACCAGCAGTGAGGGCCAGGGGGCATTCGGGGAGCAGTACTTC. Translating it yields CTSSEGQGAFGEQYF.

The V call is TRBV19, the J call TRBJ2-7; possible D gene TRBD1, 6 bases. Germline V gene sequence: CDR1 LNHDA, CDR2 SQIVND (reference sequence). The length of the CDR3 is 15 residues. V was pared by 3 bases and J by 0 bases, with 12 bases between. The CDR3 region has the DNA TGTGCCAGTAGTATGGGCCAGGGGTACTCCTACGAGCAGTACTTC. This codes for CASSMGQGYSYEQYF.

The J gene is TRBJ2-1, the V gene TRBV25-1; TRBD2 matches at 8 bases. Germline lookup yields CDR1 MGHDK and CDR2 SYGVNS. V was clipped by 5 bases and J by 7 bases; unmatched bases: 7. This CDR3 is 14 amino acids long. CDR3 DNA sequence: TGTGCCAGCAGTCATAGCGGGAACTGGAATGAGCAGTTCTTC. The encoded protein is CASSHSGNWNEQFF.

The rearrangement links TRBV19 to TRBJ1-5; maybe TRBD1 (5 bases). The CDR3 is made up of 16 amino acids. V was cut by 3 bases and J by 7 bases, with 19 bases left in between. Germline-derived CDR1 and CDR2 are LNHDA and SQIVND (reference sequence). The CDR3 DNA is TGTGCCAGTAGTATGCGGGCGGGGACCGGGGGACAGCCCCAGCATTTT. It codes for CASSMRAGTGGQPQHF.

This chain joins TRBV9 and TRBJ1-1, with a weak D call TRBD1 (6 bases). Germline CDR1 and CDR2: SGDLS and YYNGEE. The length of the CDR3 is 15 residues. Trimming removed 1 base at V and 3 bases at J, with 13 bases between. CDR3 sequence (DNA): TGTGCCAGCAGCGTAAGTCTACAGGGCTACACTGAAGCTTTCTTT. It specifies CASSVSLQGYTEAFF. Using reference TRBV9 and TRBJ1-1 for the parts outside the CDR3, the full variable domain is DSGVTQTPKHLITATGQRVTLRCSPRSGDLSVYWYQQSLDQGLQFLIQYYNGEERAKGNILERFSAQQFPDLHSELNLSSLELGDSALYFCASSVSLQGYTEAFFGQGTRLTVV.

The chain uses TRBV19 and TRBJ1-5; D perhaps matches TRBD1 (5 bases). The germline V gene has CDR1 LNHDA and CDR2 SQIVND (reference sequence). The CDR3 runs 14 residues. Trimming shortened V by 3 bases and J by 10 bases, and 16 bases separated the two germline ends. CDR3 region: CASSIRQGGQPQHF. The CDR3 DNA follows: TGTGCCAGTAGTATTCGGCAGGGAGGTCAACCCCAGCATTTT.

This clone is a singleton in its sample. The V gene is TRBV5-4, the J gene TRBJ2-3; D uncertain. Between the trimmed V and J ends, which lost 2 bases and 5 bases, there was a span of 15 bases. The CDR3 totals 15 residues. Germline V lookup: CDR1 SGHNT, CDR2 YYREEE (reference sequence). The chain's CDR3 is CASSFGSGRLDTQYF. CDR3 DNA: TGTGCCAGCAGCTTTGGATCAGGCCGATTAGATACGCAGTATTTT.

This clone appeared once. J is TRBJ2-2 and V is TRBV6-4; 9 nucleotides match TRBD2. CDR3 length: 17 residues. J gave up 3 bases and V 5 bases, and 10 bases lay outside the gene matches. Germline lookup yields CDR1 MRHNA and CDR2 SNTAGT. The CDR3 sequence: CASSKRSGSGDTGELFF. The CDR3 DNA reads as TGTGCCAGCAGTAAGCGTAGCGGGAGTGGGGACACCGGGGAGCTGTTTTTT.

The V gene is TRBV9, the J gene TRBJ2-7; D is possibly TRBD1 (5 bases). The V gene's germline CDR1 is SGDLS and CDR2 YYNGEE. The CDR3 has 13 residues. V was shortened by 2 bases and J by 5 bases, with 11 bases between the two germline ends. The CDR3 sequence is CASSVAAGNEQYF. CDR3 DNA sequence: TGTGCCAGCAGCGTCGCTGCAGGGAACGAGCAGTACTTC.

V gene TRBV10-3 combines with J gene TRBJ2-7; 8 bases are shared with TRBD2. The CDR3 contains 15 residues. Trimming removed 4 bases from V and 5 bases from J; junction bases left unmatched: 10. The germline CDR1 and CDR2 sequences are ENHRY and SYGVKD. This CDR3 reads CAISARRAGGDEQYF. As DNA, the CDR3 is TGTGCCATCAGTGCCCGACGGGCGGGAGGCGACGAGCAGTACTTC.

This chain uses TRBV9 with TRBJ2-1; 8 bases agree with TRBD1. V lost 4 bases and J lost 5; bases outside the gene matches: 8. Germline V CDR1 and CDR2: SGDLS, YYNGEE. The CDR3 totals 15 residues. CDR3 loop: CASSLRQGSDNEQFF. The DNA of the CDR3 is TGTGCCAGCAGCTTACGACAGGGGTCGGACAATGAGCAGTTCTTC.

The chain links TRBV28 to TRBJ2-2; D not certain. The ends were cut back, 3 bases at V and 1 base at J, with 9 bases in the middle. This CDR3 is 15 amino acids long. Germline lookup yields CDR1 MDHEN and CDR2 SYDVKM. In DNA form, the CDR3 reads TGTGCCAGCAGTTTCGCTCAGGAGAACACCGGGGAGCTGTTTTTT. It translates to CASSFAQENTGELFF.

This clone was seen only once. The chain joins TRBV7-6 to TRBJ1-3; 7 bases match TRBD1. V shed 0 bases, J shed 0 bases, and the junction held 2 bases outside the gene matches. CDR3 length: 16 residues. From germline, CDR1 is SGHVS and CDR2 FNYEAQ. Written as DNA, the CDR3 is TGTGCCAGCAGCTTAGCAGGGGGCAACTCTGGAAACACCATATATTTT. Encoded protein: CASSLAGGNSGNTIYF.

The chain employs TRBV5-4 and TRBJ2-7; 7 bases line up with TRBD1. The junction had 4 bases not matched to a gene; V was cut back by 4 bases and J by 3 bases. The length of the CDR3 is 13 residues. Germline assignment: CDR1 SGHNT and CDR2 YYREEE (reference sequence). CDR3: CASSRDRNYEQYF. CDR3 bases: TGTGCCAGCAGCCGGGACAGAAACTACGAGCAGTACTTC.

The chain joins TRBV7-6 to TRBJ1-2, with TRBD1 identical over 7 bases. Germline V gene data show CDR1 as SGHVS and CDR2 as FNYEAQ. The J segment lost 8 bases and the V segment lost 1 base, leaving 13 bases of the junction unmatched. The CDR3 runs to 16 residues. CDR3 nucleotide sequence: TGTGCCAGCAGCTTAGACGGGTACGGAGGGGGCAACGGCTACACCTTC. Protein: CASSLDGYGGGNGYTF. The variable domain in full, completed from reference TRBV7-6 and TRBJ1-2, reads GAGVSQSPRYKVTKRGQDVALRCDPISGHVSLYWYRQALGQGPEFLTYFNYEAQQDKSGLPNDRFSAERPEGSISTLTIQRTEQRDSAMYRCASSLDGYGGGNGYTFGSGTRLTVV.

The rearrangement joins TRBV27 to TRBJ2-7; 9 nucleotides line up with TRBD2. V was pared by 6 bases and J by 7 bases, with 10 bases of the junction left unmatched. This CDR3 is 14 amino acids long. Germline V gene data show CDR1 as MNHEY and CDR2 as SMNVEV (reference sequence). The CDR3 spells CASRTPSTSGEQYF. The CDR3 coding sequence is TGTGCCAGCAGGACCCCTAGCACTAGCGGGGAGCAGTACTTC.

V gene TRBV29-1 combines with J gene TRBJ1-6; D is undetermined. With 4 bases removed from V and 8 bases from J, the gap between germline ends came to 12 bases. This CDR3 comprises 13 residues. Looked up from germline, CDR1 is SQVTM and CDR2 is ANQGSEA. For the CDR3, the DNA is TGCAGCGTTGCGGCAGGCTTGGATTCACCCCTCCACTTT. This sequence encodes CSVAAGLDSPLHF.

V is TRBV28 and J is TRBJ1-1; D remains ambiguous. Trimming shortened V by 11 bases and J by 4 bases, and 14 bases separated the two germline ends. The CDR3 loop spans 12 amino acids. Looked up from germline, CDR1 is MDHEN and CDR2 is SYDVKM. In DNA form, the CDR3 reads TGTGCCGGCAAAAGAACGGGCACTGAAGCTTTCTTT. It encodes CAGKRTGTEAFF.

The sample holds a few counts of this clone. The rearrangement uses TRBV7-9 and TRBJ2-5, with TRBD2 identical over 9 bases. The CDR3 loop spans 15 amino acids. V dropped 5 bases and J dropped 2; count of bases not matched to a gene: 6. The germline V gene has CDR1 SEHNR and CDR2 FQNEAQ (reference sequence). The CDR3 coding sequence is TGTGCCAGCAGCCCTTGGCGGGAGGGTCAAGAGACCCAGTACTTC. This encodes CASSPWREGQETQYF.

In its sample, this clone was seen a few times. The CDR3 DNA follows: TGTGCCAGCAGTTTATTAGCGGGAGGGACGACCGGGGAGCTGTTTTTT. Residues: CASSLLAGGTTGELFF. The chain links TRBV6-6 to TRBJ2-2; the match to TRBD2 covers 11 bases. The CDR3 extends over 16 amino acids. The V and J ends lost 4 bases and 5 bases, in that order; junction bases with no gene match: 6. Germline assignment: CDR1 MNHNY and CDR2 SVGAGI (reference sequence).

The chain is built from TRBV7-9 and TRBJ1-5; no reliable D call. V was shortened by 1 base and J by 1 base, with 11 bases between the two germline ends. The CDR3 extends over 16 amino acids. Germline V CDR1 and CDR2: SEHNR, FQNEAQ (reference sequence). DNA of the CDR3: TGTGCCAGCAGCTTAGGGTTGGGAGAGAGCAATCAGCCCCAGCATTTT. Protein sequence: CASSLGLGESNQPQHF.